One TCR beta chain is described in this entry. Its antigen remains unknown. The data belong to a study of Ad26.COV2.S vaccination and SARS-CoV-2 variants. As to treatment: over 15 received Ad26.COV2.S at low or high dose, single or two shots; roughly 5 received placebo; per-sample allocation not given. Sampling was performed 63 days after the first vaccine or placebo injection. The donor was a Boston adult aged 18-55 years. The data were produced by immunoSEQ multiplex PCR, yet TCRdb's version contains in-frame clones alone and is incomplete. In the table there are around 300,000 clones, more than 85% of which are singletons. General study points: It is possible that the TCR breadth and depth analyses underestimated the total T cell responses.

The CDR3 consists of 17 residues. With V trimmed by 1 base and J by 2 bases, 8 bases remained unmatched. The germline V gene has CDR1 MNHEY and CDR2 SMNVEV (reference sequence). This specimen consisted of peripheral blood, obtained in a trial of Ad26.COV2.S vaccine versus placebo. The chain employs TRBV27 and TRBJ2-1, with 7 bases that match TRBD1. This sequence originates from a person aged 18-65 years who received the Ad26.COV2.S COVID-19 vaccine or a placebo. CDR3 DNA sequence: TGTGCCAGCAGTTTATGGGGCACTCAGGGGGCCTACAATGAGCAGTTCTTC. This sequence encodes CASSLWGTQGAYNEQFF.